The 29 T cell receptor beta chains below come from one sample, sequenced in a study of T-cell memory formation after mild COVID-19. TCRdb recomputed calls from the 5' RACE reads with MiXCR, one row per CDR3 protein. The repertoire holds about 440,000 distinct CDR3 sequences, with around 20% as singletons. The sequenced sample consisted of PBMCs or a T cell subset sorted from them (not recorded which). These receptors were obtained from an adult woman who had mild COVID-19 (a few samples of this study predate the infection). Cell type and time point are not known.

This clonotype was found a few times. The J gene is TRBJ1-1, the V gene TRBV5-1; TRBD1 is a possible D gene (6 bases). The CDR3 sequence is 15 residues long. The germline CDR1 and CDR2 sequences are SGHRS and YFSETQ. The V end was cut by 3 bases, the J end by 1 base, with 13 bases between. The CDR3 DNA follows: TGCGCCAGCAGCTATCAACAGGGTGAGAACACTGAAGCTTTCTTT. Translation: CASSYQQGENTEAFF. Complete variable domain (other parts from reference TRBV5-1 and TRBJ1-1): KAGVTQTPRYLIKTRGQQVTLSCSPISGHRSVSWYQQTPGQGLQFLFEYFSETQRNKGNFPGRFSGRQFSNSRSEMNVSTLELGDSALYLCASSYQQGENTEAFFGQGTRLTVV.

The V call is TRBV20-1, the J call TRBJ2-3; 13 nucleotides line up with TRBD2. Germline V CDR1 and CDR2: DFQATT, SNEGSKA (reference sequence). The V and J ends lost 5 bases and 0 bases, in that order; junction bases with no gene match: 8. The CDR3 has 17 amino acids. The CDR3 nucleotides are TGCAGTGCTCTGACTAGCGGGGGGTACATTAGCACAGATACGCAGTATTTT. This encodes CSALTSGGYISTDTQYF.

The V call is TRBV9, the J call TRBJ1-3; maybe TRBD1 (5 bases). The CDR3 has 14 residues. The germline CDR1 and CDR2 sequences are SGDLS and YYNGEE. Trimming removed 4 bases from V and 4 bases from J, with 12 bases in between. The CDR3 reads CASSSRGVGNTIYF. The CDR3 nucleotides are TGTGCCAGCAGCAGCCGGGGGGTCGGAAACACCATATATTTT.

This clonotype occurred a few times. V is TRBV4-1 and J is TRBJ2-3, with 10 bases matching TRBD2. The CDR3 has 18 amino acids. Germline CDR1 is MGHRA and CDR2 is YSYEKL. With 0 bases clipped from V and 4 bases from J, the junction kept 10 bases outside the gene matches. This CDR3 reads CASSQEASGGYFPDTQYF. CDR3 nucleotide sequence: TGCGCCAGCAGCCAAGAGGCTAGCGGGGGATATTTTCCAGATACGCAGTATTTT.

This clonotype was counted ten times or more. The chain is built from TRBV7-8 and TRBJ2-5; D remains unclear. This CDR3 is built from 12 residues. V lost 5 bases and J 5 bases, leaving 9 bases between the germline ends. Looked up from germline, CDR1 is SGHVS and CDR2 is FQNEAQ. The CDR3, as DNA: TGTGCCAGCAGCAGGGTGGTTGAGACCCAGTACTTC. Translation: CASSRVVETQYF.

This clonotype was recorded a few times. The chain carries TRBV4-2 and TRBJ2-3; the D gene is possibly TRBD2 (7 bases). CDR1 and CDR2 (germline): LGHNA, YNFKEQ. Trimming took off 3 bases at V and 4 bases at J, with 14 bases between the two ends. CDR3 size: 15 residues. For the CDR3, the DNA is TGTGCCAGCAGCCAGCGGAAGGGGGGGGCAGATACGCAGTATTTT. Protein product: CASSQRKGGADTQYF.

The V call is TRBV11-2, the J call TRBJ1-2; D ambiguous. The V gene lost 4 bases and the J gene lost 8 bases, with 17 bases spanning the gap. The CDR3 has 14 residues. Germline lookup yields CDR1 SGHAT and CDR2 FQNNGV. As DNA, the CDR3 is TGTGCCAGCAGCTCCCTATACAGAGATTCAGGCTACACCTTC. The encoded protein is CASSSLYRDSGYTF.

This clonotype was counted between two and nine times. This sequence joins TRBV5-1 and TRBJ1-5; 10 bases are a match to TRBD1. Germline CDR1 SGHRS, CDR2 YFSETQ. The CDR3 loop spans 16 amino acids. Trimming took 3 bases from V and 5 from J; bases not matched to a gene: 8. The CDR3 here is CASSSRPGQGYQPQHF. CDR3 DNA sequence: TGCGCCAGCAGCTCACGTCCGGGACAGGGGTATCAGCCCCAGCATTTT.

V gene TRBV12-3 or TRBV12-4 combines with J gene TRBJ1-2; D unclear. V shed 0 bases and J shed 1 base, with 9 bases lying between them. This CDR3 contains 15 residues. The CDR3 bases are TGTGCCAGCAGTTTAGCTGGGATAGATAACTATGGCTACACCTTC. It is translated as CASSLAGIDNYGYTF.

CDR3 loop: CASSLSPFQRNNEQFF. CDR3 coding DNA: TGTGCCAGCAGCTTAAGCCCCTTTCAACGCAACAATGAGCAGTTCTTC. This chain uses TRBV11-1 with TRBJ2-1, with D unresolved. Trimming removed 2 bases at V and 5 bases at J, with 16 bases between. The germline V gene encodes CDR1 SGHAT and CDR2 FQDESV (reference sequence). The CDR3 loop spans 16 amino acids. The whole variable domain, remainder taken from reference TRBV11-1 and TRBJ2-1, is EAEVAQSPRYKITEKSQAVAFWCDPISGHATLYWYRQILGQGPELLVQFQDESVVDDSQLPKDRFSAERLKGVDSTLKIQPAELGDSAMYLCASSLSPFQRNNEQFFGPGTRLTVL.

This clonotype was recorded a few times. CDR3 sequence reads: CATNVQGEGTGELFF. The CDR3 DNA reads as TGTGCCACCAACGTACAGGGGGAGGGCACCGGGGAGCTGTTTTTT. The J gene is TRBJ2-2, the V gene TRBV24-1; D might be TRBD1 (8 bases). Trimming took off 8 bases at V and 4 bases at J, with 16 bases between the two ends. CDR1 and CDR2 (germline): KGHDR, SFDVKD. The CDR3 contains 15 residues.

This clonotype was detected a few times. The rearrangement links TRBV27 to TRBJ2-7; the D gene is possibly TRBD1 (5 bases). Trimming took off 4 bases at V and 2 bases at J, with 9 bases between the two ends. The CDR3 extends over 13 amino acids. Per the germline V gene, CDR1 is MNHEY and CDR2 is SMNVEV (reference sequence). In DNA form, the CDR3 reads TGTGCCAGCAGTTCGACAGCTGCCTACGAGCAGTACTTC. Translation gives CASSSTAAYEQYF.

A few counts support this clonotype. The CDR3 nucleotides are TGTGCCAGCAGTCCATCCGACCGCCCCCGGACTGAAGCTTTCTTT. This sequence encodes CASSPSDRPRTEAFF. The chain recombines TRBV12-3 or TRBV12-4 with TRBJ1-1; D not certain. V shed 5 bases and J shed 5 bases, with 18 bases lying between them. The CDR3 has 15 amino acids.

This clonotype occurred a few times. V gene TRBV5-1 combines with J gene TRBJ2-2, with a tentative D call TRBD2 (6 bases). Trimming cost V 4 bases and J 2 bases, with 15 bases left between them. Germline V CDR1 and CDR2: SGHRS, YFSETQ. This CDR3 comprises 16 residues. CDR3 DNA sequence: TGCGCCAGCAGCCTCCTCGCCGGGGGAAACACCGGGGAGCTGTTTTTT. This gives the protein CASSLLAGGNTGELFF.

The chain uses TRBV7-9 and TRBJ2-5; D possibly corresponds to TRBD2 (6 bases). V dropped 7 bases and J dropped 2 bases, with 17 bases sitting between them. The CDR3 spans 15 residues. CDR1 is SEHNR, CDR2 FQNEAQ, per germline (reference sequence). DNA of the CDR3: TGTGCCAGCAACCTAGGCGTAGGACTACAAGAGACCCAGTACTTC. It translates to CASNLGVGLQETQYF.

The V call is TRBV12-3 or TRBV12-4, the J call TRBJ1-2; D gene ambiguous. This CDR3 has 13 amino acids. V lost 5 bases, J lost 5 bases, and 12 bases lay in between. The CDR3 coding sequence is TGTGCCAGCAGTCCTACCCGGGGTTATGGCTACACCTTC. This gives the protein CASSPTRGYGYTF.

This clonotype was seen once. The CDR3 region has the DNA TGTGCCAGCAGCTTAATAGGGACTAGCGACACAGATACGCAGTATTTT. Protein sequence: CASSLIGTSDTDTQYF. The chain links TRBV7-3 to TRBJ2-3, with 10 bases that match TRBD2. CDR1 is SGHTA and CDR2 is FQGTGA in the germline V gene. Losses at the gene ends were 1 base for V and 2 bases for J; bases not matched to a gene: 3. The CDR3 is 16 residues long.

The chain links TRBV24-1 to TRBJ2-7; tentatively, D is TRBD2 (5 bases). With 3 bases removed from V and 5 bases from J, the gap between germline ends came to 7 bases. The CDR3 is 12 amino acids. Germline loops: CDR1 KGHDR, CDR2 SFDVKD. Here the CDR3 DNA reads TGTGCCACCAGTGATCTCGGGAACGAGCAGTACTTC. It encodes CATSDLGNEQYF.

The CDR3 is CASSLDSPGNTIYF. In DNA, the CDR3 is TGCGCCAGCAGCCTGGACAGTCCTGGAAACACCATATATTTT. The J gene is TRBJ1-3, the V gene TRBV5-1; D is perhaps TRBD1 (6 bases). Germline CDR1 is SGHRS and CDR2 is YFSETQ. This CDR3 is 14 amino acids long. Trimming pared 4 bases from V and 2 bases from J, leaving 10 bases between. Supplemented by reference TRBV5-1 and TRBJ1-3, the full variable domain reads KAGVTQTPRYLIKTRGQQVTLSCSPISGHRSVSWYQQTPGQGLQFLFEYFSETQRNKGNFPGRFSGRQFSNSRSEMNVSTLELGDSALYLCASSLDSPGNTIYFGEGSWLTVV.

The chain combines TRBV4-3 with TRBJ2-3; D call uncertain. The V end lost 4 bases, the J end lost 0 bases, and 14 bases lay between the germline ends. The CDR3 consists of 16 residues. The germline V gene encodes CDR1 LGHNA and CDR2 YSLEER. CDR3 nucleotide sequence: TGCGCCAGCAGCCGATCCTCAAGCGAGAGCACAGATACGCAGTATTTT. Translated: CASSRSSSESTDTQYF.

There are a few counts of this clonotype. The CDR3 reads CASSLTSRGTGELFF. In DNA form, the CDR3 reads TGTGCCAGCAGCCTCACTAGCAGGGGGACCGGGGAGCTGTTTTTT. This chain uses TRBV6-2 or TRBV6-3 with TRBJ2-2, with D perhaps matching TRBD1 (7 bases). Germline lookup yields CDR1 MNHEY and CDR2 SVGEGT. This CDR3 contains 15 residues. Trimming left V 6 bases short and J 5 bases short, with 16 bases between.

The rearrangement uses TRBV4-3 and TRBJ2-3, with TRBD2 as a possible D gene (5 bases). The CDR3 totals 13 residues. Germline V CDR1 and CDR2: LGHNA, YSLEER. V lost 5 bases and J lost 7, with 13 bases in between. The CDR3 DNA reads TGCGCCAGCAGCTTGCTAGCAATGAATACGCAGTATTTT. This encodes CASSLLAMNTQYF.

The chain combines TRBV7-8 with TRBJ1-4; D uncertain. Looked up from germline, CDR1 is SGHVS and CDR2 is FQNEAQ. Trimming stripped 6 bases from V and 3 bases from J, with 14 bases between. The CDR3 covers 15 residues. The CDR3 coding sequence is TGTGCCAGCAGTCTAACAGAGCAGCCTAATGAAAAACTGTTTTTT. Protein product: CASSLTEQPNEKLFF.

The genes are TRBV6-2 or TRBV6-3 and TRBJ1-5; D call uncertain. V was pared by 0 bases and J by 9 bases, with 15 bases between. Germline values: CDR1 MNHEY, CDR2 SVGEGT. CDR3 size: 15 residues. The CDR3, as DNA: TGTGCCAGCAGTTACTCGGGAGAGCCCTTTGGGCCCCAGCATTTT. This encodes CASSYSGEPFGPQHF.

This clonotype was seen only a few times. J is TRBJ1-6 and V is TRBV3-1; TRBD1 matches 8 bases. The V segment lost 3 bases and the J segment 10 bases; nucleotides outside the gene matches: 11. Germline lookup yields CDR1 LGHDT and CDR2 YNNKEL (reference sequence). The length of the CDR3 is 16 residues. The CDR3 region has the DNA TGTGCCAGCAGCCATCCCCCCGGGACAGGACTCTCACCCCTCCACTTT. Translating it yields CASSHPPGTGLSPLHF.

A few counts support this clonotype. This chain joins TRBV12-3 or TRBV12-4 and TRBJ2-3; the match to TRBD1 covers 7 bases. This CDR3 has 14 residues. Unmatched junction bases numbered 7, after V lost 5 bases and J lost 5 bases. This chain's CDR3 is CASSPDRVKDTQYF. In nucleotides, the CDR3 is TGTGCCAGCAGTCCAGACAGGGTCAAAGATACGCAGTATTTT.

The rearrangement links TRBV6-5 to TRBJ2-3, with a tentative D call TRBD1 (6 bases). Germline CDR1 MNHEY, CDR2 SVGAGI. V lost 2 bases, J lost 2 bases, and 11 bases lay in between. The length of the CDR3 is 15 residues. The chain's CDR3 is CASSYEGVPTDTQYF. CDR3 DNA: TGTGCCAGCAGTTACGAGGGGGTTCCCACAGATACGCAGTATTTT.

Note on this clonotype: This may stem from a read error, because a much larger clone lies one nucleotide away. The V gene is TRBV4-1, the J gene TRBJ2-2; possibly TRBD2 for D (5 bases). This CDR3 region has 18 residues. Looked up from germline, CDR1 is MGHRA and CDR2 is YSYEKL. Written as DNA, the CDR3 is TGCGCCAGCAGCCAAATAAATCTCCGAAGCGCGAACACCGGGAAGCTGTTTTTT. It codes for CASSQINLRSANTGKLFF.

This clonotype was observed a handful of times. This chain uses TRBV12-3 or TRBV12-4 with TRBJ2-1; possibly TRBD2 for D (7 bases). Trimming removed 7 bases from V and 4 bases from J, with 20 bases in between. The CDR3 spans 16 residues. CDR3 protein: CASTRKGGLTYNEQFF. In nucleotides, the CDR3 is TGTGCCAGCACCAGAAAGGGGGGGCTGACGTACAATGAGCAGTTCTTC.